This TCR beta chain appears in the sequencing data of a study of blood T cell repertoires in COVID-19. Study summary: Samples of COVID-19 (acute and convalescent) were obtained from the United States, Italy and Spain.

Clones were read by immunoSEQ multiplex PCR, and TCRdb kept only the in-frame ones, dropping some. The profile shows more than 400,000 clones, 90% of them singletons. Germline CDR1 is MDHEN and CDR2 is SYDVKM. There are 15 residues in the CDR3. J lost 3 bases, V lost 6 bases, and 9 bases had no gene match. Cohort 3 donors counted as recovered after two negative PCRs, clearance, or resolved symptoms. This clonotype originated in a man between 18 and 35 years old who had recovered from COVID-19. The sample consisted of PBMCs or T cells enriched from blood (not recorded which). V gene TRBV28 combines with J gene TRBJ1-2, with 8 bases that match TRBD1. The CDR3 protein is CASRKVPGQDYGYTF. The CDR3 DNA reads TGTGCCAGCAGGAAGGTCCCGGGACAGGACTATGGCTACACCTTC.